The rows below give T cell receptor beta chains drawn from one sample of a study of Ad26.COV2.S vaccination and SARS-CoV-2 variants. Using immunoSEQ multiplex PCR, the repertoire was profiled, and TCRdb retains in-frame clones only, with some absent. The sample lists 350,000 to 500,000 clones, about 90% occurring once. The sequences come from peripheral blood, collected in a trial of Ad26.COV2.S vaccine versus placebo. These TCRs come from a person aged 18-65 years who received the Ad26.COV2.S COVID-19 vaccine or a placebo. CDR3s include the opening cysteine and the closing phenylalanine or tryptophan. D genes are given only for firm matches. Size tells how often a clone was seen (once, few, many) or the class of an expanded clone, and some rows leave it out.

J	size	D	V	CDR3	DNA
TRBJ2-1	NA	TRBD2	TRBV7-9	CASSFPGGSYNEQFF	TGTGCCAGCAGCTTTCCGGGAGGCTCCTACAATGAGCAGTTCTTC
TRBJ2-2	NA	TRBD1	TRBV5-4	CASSLGDSNTGELFF	TGTGCCAGCAGCTTGGGGGACAGCAACACCGGGGAGCTGTTTTTT
TRBJ2-5	NA	TRBD1	TRBV5-4	CASSLGRTRGPGTQYF	TGTGCCAGCAGCTTGGGCCGGACAAGGGGGCCGGGGACCCAGTACTTC
TRBJ1-2	NA	NA	TRBV5-4	CASSLGDLYGYTF	TGTGCCAGCAGCTTGGGGGACCTCTATGGCTACACCTTC
TRBJ2-7	NA	NA	TRBV7-7	CASSYGGTRSYEQYF	TGTGCTAGCAGCTATGGGGGGACTCGCTCCTACGAGCAGTACTTC
TRBJ1-3	NA	TRBD1	TRBV4-2	CASSHFSDRGIAGNTIYF	TGTGCCAGCAGCCATTTCTCCGACAGGGGTATAGCTGGAAACACCATATATTTT
TRBJ2-3	NA	NA	TRBV9	CASSTTGTLGTDTQYF	TGTGCCAGCAGCACAACAGGGACCCTAGGGACAGATACGCAGTATTTT
TRBJ2-2	NA	TRBD2	TRBV4-2	CASSLGLAGNTGELFF	TGTGCCAGCAGCCTGGGACTAGCGGGAAACACCGGGGAGCTGTTTTTT
TRBJ2-3	NA	TRBD1	TRBV11-2	CASSAQQGTWDTQYF	TGTGCCAGCAGCGCCCAACAGGGGACCTGGGATACGCAGTATTTT
TRBJ2-7	NA	TRBD1	TRBV28	CASSFFGKGTGESYEQYF	TGTGCCAGCAGTTTTTTCGGGAAAGGGACAGGGGAATCCTACGAGCAGTACTTC
TRBJ2-7	once	TRBD1	TRBV5-6	CASNQGDRGNTYEQYF	TGTGCCAGCAACCAGGGGGACAGGGGAAATACCTACGAGCAGTACTTC
TRBJ2-7	NA	TRBD2	TRBV19	CASSKGLAGYVEQYF	TGTGCCAGTAGTAAGGGACTAGCGGGATATGTCGAGCAGTACTTC
TRBJ1-5	NA	TRBD1	TRBV19	CASMRTGTNQPQHF	TGTGCCAGTATGAGGACAGGGACCAATCAGCCCCAGCATTTT
TRBJ2-1	NA	TRBD2	TRBV27	CASSWGASGDNEQFF	TGTGCCAGCAGTTGGGGGGCTAGCGGGGACAATGAGCAGTTCTTC
TRBJ2-3	NA	NA	TRBV30	CALQGYTDTQYF	TGTGCCTTACAGGGATACACAGATACGCAGTATTTT
TRBJ2-5	NA	TRBD1	TRBV9	CASSLSGTGEETQYF	TGTGCCAGCAGCCTCAGCGGGACAGGGGAAGAGACCCAGTACTTC